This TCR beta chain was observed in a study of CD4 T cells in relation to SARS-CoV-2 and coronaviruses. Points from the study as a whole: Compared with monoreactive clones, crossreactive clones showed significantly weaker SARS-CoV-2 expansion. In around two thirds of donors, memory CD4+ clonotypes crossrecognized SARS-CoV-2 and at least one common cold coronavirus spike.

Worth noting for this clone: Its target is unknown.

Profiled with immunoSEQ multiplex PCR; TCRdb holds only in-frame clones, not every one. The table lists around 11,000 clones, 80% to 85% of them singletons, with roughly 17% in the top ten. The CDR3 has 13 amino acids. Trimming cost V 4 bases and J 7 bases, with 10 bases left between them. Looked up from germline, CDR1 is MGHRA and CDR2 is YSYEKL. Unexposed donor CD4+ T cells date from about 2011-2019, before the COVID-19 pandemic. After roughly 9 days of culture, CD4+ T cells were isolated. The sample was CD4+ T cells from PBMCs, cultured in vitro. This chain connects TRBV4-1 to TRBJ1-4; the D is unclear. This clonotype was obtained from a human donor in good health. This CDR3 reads CASSRYFGEKLFF. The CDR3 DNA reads TGCGCCAGCAGCCGGTACTTCGGTGAAAAACTGTTTTTT.